The text below deals with one T cell receptor beta chain. This clonotype was detected ten times or more. Its antigen is still unknown. One base away there is no much larger clone; base qualities are not given. This sample is part of a study of neurological immune-mediated disorders (dated by TCRdb to between 2018 and 2021). At the level of the whole study: Peripheral blood TCR-beta repertoires from HTLV-I-associated myelopathy (HAM/TSP) patients, multiple sclerosis patients and healthy controls were compared by UMI-based sequencing. The 106 TCR-beta libraries covered PBMC samples along with longitudinal samples, technical triplicates, and paired sorted CD4+ and CD8+ T-cell subsets. Each longitudinal HAM/TSP and healthy donor was sampled at 3 time-points spaced at 3-40 month intervals. Of the approximately 70 subjects in the cohort, some 15 were HAM/TSP patients, approximately 34 were multiple sclerosis patients, and around 20 were healthy controls.

cDNA was synthesized by template-switch 5'RACE using a primer with a 10-nucleotide random unique molecular identifier that tagged each TCR transcript. Every sequencing run yielded over 180 million TCR-beta sequences covering 15-18 subjects. Total RNA was extracted with the RNeasy kit. Using the KAPA Real-time Library Amplification kit, TCR-beta VDJ regions were amplified with primers for the TCR constant region and the 5'RACE anchor. A first PCR added sample indexes and Illumina adaptors, and a second PCR then raised library yield. After purification with Ampure beads, the TCR product of roughly 650 bp was size-selected on a 2% E-gel SizeSelection system. Before pooling, library quality was checked on a Bioanalyzer, concentration was measured with Qubit, and libraries were quantified with the Kapa Library Quantification kit. Paired-end 2 x 150 bp sequencing of the libraries was performed on an Illumina HiSeq 2500. To increase sequence diversity, roughly 24-30% phiX was spiked into each library pool. Per the source publication's procedure: The quality-filtered reads were processed with the UMI-based MiGEC pipeline, whose error correction step removed more than 80% of the raw TCR sequences. VDJ genes were aligned to IMGT germline references, and each clonotype was defined by a unique CDR3 amino acid sequence together with V-J genes. Clonal expansion, Shannon diversity, and CDR3 relatedness (CalcPairwiseDistances, ClusterSamples) were evaluated with VDJtools, and phylogenetic trees were built with CLCbio workbench. A clone was classed as expanded if it had 8 or more unique UMIs, a cutoff based on coefficient-of-variation modelling across technical triplicates. TCRdb redid the processing of the public reads, applying fastp at Q25 and MiXCR, and retained in-frame beta chains. When rows share a CDR3 protein, they turn into one entry using the most common DNA and genes. TCRdb's processing, not the authors', yielded these V and J calls. This sample lists fewer than 50,000 distinct CDR3 sequences; roughly 14% were detected once. The ten biggest clones cover roughly an eighth of the sample.

Here is what the overall study found, with its caveats: Expanded clones from different subjects shared no identical CDR3 amino acid sequences, which suggests that TCR-beta repertoires were private in all groups. TCR clonal expansion was highest in HAM/TSP patients and lowest in MS patients, with MS patients falling below even healthy controls.

Reading the germline V gene gives CDR1 LGHNA and CDR2 YNFKEQ. Reading from cysteine to phenylalanine, the CDR3 counts 15 amino acids. Of all the DNA, just the CDR3 is kept, 45 bases in frame from base 1. V lost 4 bases and J lost 4 bases, and the count of bases not matched to a germline gene is 6. The intended sense of this specimen's time point label: longitudinal time-point 3. The healthy controls were volunteers from blood banks in Maryland, USA. For unsorted PBMC libraries, 2 million PBMCs were used after storage in RNAlater at -80 degrees C until RNA extraction. Peripheral blood underwent Ficoll-Hypaque density gradient centrifugation to isolate PBMCs, which were then cryopreserved in liquid nitrogen.

The rearranged chain carries TRBV4-2 and TRBJ2-7, with 11 middle bases fitting TRBD1. Sequencing used PBMCs. This TCR was recovered from a man in his thirties or forties in good health. Read as DNA, the sequence is TGTGCCAGCAGCCCTGGACAGGGGGCGCTTTACGAGCAGTACTTC. Its protein product is CASSPGQGALYEQYF.